This entry lists 6 T cell receptor beta chains sequenced from one sample in a study of T cell repertoires and HLA-DP antigens. These receptors' antigens are unknown. Profiled with immunoSEQ multiplex PCR; TCRdb holds only in-frame clones, not every one. The sample lists about 110,000 clones, around 92% occurring once. The sequenced sample consisted of CD4+ T cells from PBMCs. These receptors were obtained from a woman between 18 and 29 years old in good health and CMV-seronegative.

The rearrangement uses TRBV5-8 and TRBJ1-4; D uncertain. Trimming cost V 1 base and J 2 bases, with 12 bases left between them. Germline V gene lookup returns CDR1 SGHTS and CDR2 YDEGEE. The CDR3 spans 16 residues. The CDR3 loop is CASSLSLKQTNEKLFF. DNA for the CDR3: TGTGCCAGCAGCTTGTCGTTGAAGCAGACTAATGAAAAACTGTTTTTT.

This chain links TRBV19 with TRBJ1-5, with TRBD1 as a possible D gene (6 bases). The V and J ends lost 9 bases and 2 bases respectively, with 14 bases between them. CDR1 LNHDA and CDR2 SQIVND come from the germline V gene (reference sequence). The CDR3 extends over 14 amino acids. This CDR3 is CASTDRGGNQPQHF. CDR3 bases: TGTGCCAGCACGGACAGAGGAGGCAATCAGCCCCAGCATTTT.

The V gene is TRBV6-1, the J gene TRBJ1-5; 7 bases map to TRBD1. The CDR3 has 13 residues. CDR1 and CDR2 from the germline V gene are MNHNS and SASEGT. Germline trimming cut 8 bases from V and 8 bases from J; bases unmatched to any gene: 9. CDR3: CASGMTGSEPQHF. CDR3 nucleotides: TGTGCCAGCGGCATGACAGGGTCGGAGCCCCAGCATTTT.

This chain links TRBV5-1 with TRBJ2-5; TRBD2 is a possible D gene (5 bases). The CDR3 consists of 14 residues. The V end was cut by 7 bases, the J end by 5 bases, with 18 bases between. CDR1 and CDR2 from the germline V gene are SGHRS and YFSETQ. Here the CDR3 DNA reads TGCGCCAGCCGCCGTGACGGACTCCTCGAGACCCAGTACTTC. This sequence encodes CASRRDGLLETQYF.

The genes are TRBV4-2 and TRBJ1-5; a weak D match, TRBD1 (5 bases). The germline V gene encodes CDR1 LGHNA and CDR2 YNFKEQ. The CDR3 is 17 residues long. The V and J ends lost 1 base and 3 bases respectively, with 16 bases between them. CDR3 DNA sequence: TGTGCCAGCAGCCAAGCCAGCTACGGGACTCCCAATCAGCCCCAGCATTTT. This translates into CASSQASYGTPNQPQHF.

The V call is TRBV6-1, the J call TRBJ2-7; 7 bases line up with TRBD1. V shed 0 bases and J 9 bases; nucleotides not matched to a gene: 8. Per the germline V gene, CDR1 is MNHNS and CDR2 is SASEGT. The CDR3 length is 14 residues. Written as DNA, the CDR3 is TGTGCCAGCAGTGAAGCAGGGGGCGCCTGGGGGCAGTACTTC. Its protein is CASSEAGGAWGQYF.